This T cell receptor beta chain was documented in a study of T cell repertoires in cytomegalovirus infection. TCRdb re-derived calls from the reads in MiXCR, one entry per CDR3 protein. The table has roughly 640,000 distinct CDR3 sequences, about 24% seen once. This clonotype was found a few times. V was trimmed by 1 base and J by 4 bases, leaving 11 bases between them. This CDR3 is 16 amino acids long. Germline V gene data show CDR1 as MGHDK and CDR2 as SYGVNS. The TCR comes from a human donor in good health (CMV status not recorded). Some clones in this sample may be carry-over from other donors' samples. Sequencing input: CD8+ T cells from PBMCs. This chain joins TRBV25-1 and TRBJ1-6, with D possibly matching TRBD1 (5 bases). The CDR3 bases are TGTGCCAGCAGTGAATCCAGACAGCGTTATAATTCACCCCTCCACTTT. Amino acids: CASSESRQRYNSPLHF.